This T cell receptor beta chain was obtained from a study of chemoradiotherapy in HPV16-positive cancers. The CDR3 has 19 residues. Germline V gene lookup returns CDR1 SGHRS and CDR2 YFSETQ. Germline trimming cut 2 bases from V and 2 bases from J; bases unmatched to any gene: 14. Profiled with immunoSEQ multiplex PCR; TCRdb holds only in-frame clones, not every one. The sample carries about 22,000 clones, roughly 90% recorded once. Here the sequenced sample was blood, taken from a patient who underwent chemoradiotherapy. The chain is built from TRBV5-1 and TRBJ2-3; 10 bases agree with TRBD2. The receptor was derived from a human donor with HPV-associated anogenital cancer. CDR3 region: CASSFHPAGGPGSTDTQYF. CDR3 bases: TGCGCCAGCAGCTTTCATCCAGCGGGGGGGCCGGGATCCACAGATACGCAGTATTTT.